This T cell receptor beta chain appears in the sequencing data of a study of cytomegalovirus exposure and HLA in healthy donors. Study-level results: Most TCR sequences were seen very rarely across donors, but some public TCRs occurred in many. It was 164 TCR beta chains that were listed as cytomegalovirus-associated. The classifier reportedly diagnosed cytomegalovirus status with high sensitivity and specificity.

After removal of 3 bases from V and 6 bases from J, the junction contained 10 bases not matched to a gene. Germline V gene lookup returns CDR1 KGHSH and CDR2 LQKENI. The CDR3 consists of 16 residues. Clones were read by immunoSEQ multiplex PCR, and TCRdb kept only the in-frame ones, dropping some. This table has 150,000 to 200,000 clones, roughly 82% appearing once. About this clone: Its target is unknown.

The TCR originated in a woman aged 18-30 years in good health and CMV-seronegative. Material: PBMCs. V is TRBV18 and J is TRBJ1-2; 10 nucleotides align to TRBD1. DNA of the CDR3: TGTGCCAGCTCACCCCTGACAGGGGGCGATTTGAATGGCTACACCTTC. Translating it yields CASSPLTGGDLNGYTF.